A selection of T cell receptor beta chains follows, all from one sample in a study of PD-1 blockade in classical Hodgkin lymphoma. Sequencing used immunoSEQ multiplex PCR; TCRdb keeps in-frame clones, though not all of them. The sample shows under 95,000 clones, about nine tenths of them seen only once. The sample was peripheral blood mononuclear cells (PBMCs), taken before the second cycle of nivolumab. These receptors came from a human donor with classical Hodgkin lymphoma. Both conserved end residues are part of each CDR3. D genes are given only for firm matches.

TRBD2 TRBJ2-1 TRBV5-4 CASSLETSPINEQFF
TRBD1 TRBJ2-1 TRBV5-4 CASSQGGQGSYNEQFF
NA TRBJ2-5 TRBV11-2 CAGSSGKRQETQYF
NA TRBJ2-7 TRBV18 CASSPPAGTYEQYF
TRBD1 TRBJ2-5 TRBV30 CAWTTGGPWAQYF
NA TRBJ1-4 TRBV11-2 CASRPAGGTNEKLFF
NA TRBJ2-1 TRBV27 CASSLPNNEQFF
NA TRBJ2-1 TRBV9 CASSVGQVNEQFF
NA TRBJ1-2 TRBV6-5 CASSYSISEDYGYTF
NA TRBJ1-5 TRBV28 CASSLVGRQGSNQPQHF
TRBD2 TRBJ2-1 TRBV19 CASTLSGGRYNEQFF
NA TRBJ2-2 TRBV28 CASIKPQQRVSNTGELFF
NA TRBJ2-7 TRBV5-4 CASSRGQPGEQYF
TRBD1 TRBJ1-1 TRBV27 CASSFRGRTEAFF
NA TRBJ2-1 TRBV19 CASSVSYNEQFF
NA TRBJ1-5 TRBV28 CASSLYHQPQHF
NA TRBJ1-4 TRBV28 CASSLLGRTNEKLFF
NA TRBJ1-1 TRBV25-1 CASSSRTDTEAFF
NA TRBJ1-4 TRBV5-1 CASSPTSLFGPGGKLFF
NA TRBJ1-2 TRBV28 CASSPRLDSYSGYTF
NA TRBJ1-2 TRBV2 CASSESAGDQYGYTF
TRBD1 TRBJ1-2 TRBV29-1 CSVELTDRASGYTF
NA TRBJ1-5 TRBV6-1 CASNRSNQPQHF
NA TRBJ1-6 TRBV27 CASTGLLLNSPLHF
NA TRBJ2-7 TRBV28 CASSFSSGEQYF
NA TRBJ2-1 TRBV5-1 CASSLASLVIFNEQFF
NA TRBJ1-4 TRBV27 CASSLGGRDEKLFF
NA TRBJ2-7 TRBV5-1 CASSLEVSSYEQYF
TRBD1 TRBJ2-5 TRBV9 CADIGTGRPSRGETQYF
TRBD1 TRBJ1-2 TRBV28 CAIRGQLYGYTF
TRBD2 TRBJ2-7 TRBV9 CASSPGLAGGFLKSYEQYF
TRBD2 TRBJ2-1 TRBV7-9 CASSLLAGGPHEQFF
TRBD1 TRBJ1-4 TRBV19 CASRTGATNEKLFF
TRBD2 TRBJ2-3 TRBV5-4 CASSPLVDSGRKDTQYF
NA TRBJ2-2 TRBV28 CASSFFRSVGELFF
NA TRBJ2-5 TRBV11-2 CASSLERVGETQYF
TRBD1 TRBJ1-4 TRBV5-1 CASSRQGGEKLFF
TRBD2 TRBJ2-7 TRBV6-5 CASSLLAGGTYEQYF
NA TRBJ2-7 TRBV19 CASSSTGSTEQYF
NA TRBJ1-5 TRBV6-1 CASSVRQPYSNQPQHF
NA TRBJ2-1 TRBV11-2 CASSLGGGAGNEQFF
TRBD2 TRBJ2-7 TRBV7-9 CASSFSEKREGSYEQYF
NA TRBJ2-7 TRBV28 CASSLSTRRLSQQYF
TRBD2 TRBJ2-3 TRBV6-5 CASSYSGLADTQYF
NA TRBJ2-6 TRBV5-1 CASSRIDRGGSGANVLTF
NA TRBJ2-2 TRBV27 CASSLRGAYTGELFF
TRBD1 TRBJ1-1 TRBV27 CASSLRDSNTEAFF
TRBD2 TRBJ2-5 TRBV7-9 CASSLDFSGRAIETQYF
TRBD1 TRBJ1-1 TRBV30 CAWDRGMNTEAFF
TRBD1 TRBJ1-5 TRBV28 CASSYTGDRPQHF
NA TRBJ2-3 TRBV30 CAWSVEDTQYF
NA TRBJ2-6 TRBV23-1 CASSQSGQLINRSGANVLTF
NA TRBJ1-1 TRBV10-1 CASSELVGKNTEAFF
NA TRBJ2-1 TRBV7-8 CASSLVLGGVHNEQFF
NA TRBJ1-1 TRBV28 CASSSHNLLGPPETEAFF
NA TRBJ1-1 TRBV7-9 CASSWQTGNTEAFF